Sequencing of this T cell receptor (beta chain) was carried out in a study of cytomegalovirus exposure and HLA in healthy donors. Germline values: CDR1 SGHNT, CDR2 YENEEA. This CDR3 spans 16 amino acids. J lost 1 base, V lost 4 bases, and 6 bases had no gene match. PCR was performed using 60 Vbeta and 13 Jbeta primers. Assay used: immunoSEQ multiplex PCR; TCRdb lists only in-frame clones, some missing. The data show roughly 150,000 clones, with 73% seen just once and approximately 1.8% held by the top ten. V usage is TRBV11-3 and J usage is TRBJ2-1; 8 bases agree with TRBD1. Sequences were obtained from PBMCs. The clonotype originates from a woman aged 18-30 years in good health and CMV-seronegative. The CDR3: CASSSRTGKSYNEQFF. CDR3 coding DNA: TGTGCCAGCAGCTCAAGGACAGGGAAGTCCTACAATGAGCAGTTCTTC. Full variable domain (rest looked up from reference TRBV11-3 and TRBJ2-1): EAGVVQSPRYKIIEKKQPVAFWCNPISGHNTLYWYLQNLGQGPELLIRYENEEAVDDSQLPKDRFSAERLKGVDSTLKIQPAELGDSAVYLCASSSRTGKSYNEQFFGPGTRLTVL.